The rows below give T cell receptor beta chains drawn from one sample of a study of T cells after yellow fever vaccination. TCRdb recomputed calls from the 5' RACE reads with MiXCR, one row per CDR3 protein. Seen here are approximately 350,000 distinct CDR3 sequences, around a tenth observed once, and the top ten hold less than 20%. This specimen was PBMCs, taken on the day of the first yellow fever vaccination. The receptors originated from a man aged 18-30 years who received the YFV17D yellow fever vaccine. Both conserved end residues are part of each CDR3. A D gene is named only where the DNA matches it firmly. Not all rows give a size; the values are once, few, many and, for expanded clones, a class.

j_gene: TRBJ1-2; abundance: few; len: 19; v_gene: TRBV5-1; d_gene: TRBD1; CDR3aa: CASSLRLRDRGHGNYGYTF; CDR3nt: TGCGCCAGCAGCTTACGCCTCCGGGACAGGGGGCATGGGAACTATGGCTACACCTTC
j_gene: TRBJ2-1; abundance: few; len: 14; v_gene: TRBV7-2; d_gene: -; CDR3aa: CASSLLDNYNEQFF; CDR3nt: TGTGCCAGCAGCTTATTGGACAATTACAATGAGCAGTTCTTC
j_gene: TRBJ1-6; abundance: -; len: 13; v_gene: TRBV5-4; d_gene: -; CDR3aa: CASSPPSGSPLHF; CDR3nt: TGTGCCAGCAGCCCCCCCTCGGGCTCGCCCCTCCACTTT
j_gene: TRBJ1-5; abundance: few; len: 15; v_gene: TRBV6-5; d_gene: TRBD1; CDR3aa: CASSSAGGGRQPQHF; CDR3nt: TGTGCCAGCAGTTCCGCAGGGGGCGGGCGGCAGCCCCAGCATTTT
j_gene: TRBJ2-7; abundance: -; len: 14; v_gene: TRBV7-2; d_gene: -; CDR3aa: CASSLNRESYEQYF; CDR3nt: TGTGCCAGCAGCTTAAATCGGGAGTCCTACGAGCAGTACTTC
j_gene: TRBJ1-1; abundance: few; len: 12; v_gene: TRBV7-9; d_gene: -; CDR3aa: CASSLGRGQAFF; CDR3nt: TGTGCCAGCAGCCTAGGGCGGGGGCAAGCTTTCTTT
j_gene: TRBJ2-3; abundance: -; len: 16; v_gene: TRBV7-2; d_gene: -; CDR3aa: CASSFPTGPPTDTQYF; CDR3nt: TGTGCCAGCAGCTTCCCCACGGGGCCCCCCACAGATACGCAGTATTTT
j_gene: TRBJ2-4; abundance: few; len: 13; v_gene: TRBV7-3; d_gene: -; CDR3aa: CASSLVGGDIQYF; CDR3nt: TGTGCCAGCAGCTTAGTAGGGGGGGACATTCAGTACTTC
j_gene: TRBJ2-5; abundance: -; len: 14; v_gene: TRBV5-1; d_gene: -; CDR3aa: CASSSDSPQETQYF; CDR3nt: TGCGCCAGCAGTTCCGACAGTCCCCAAGAGACCCAGTACTTC
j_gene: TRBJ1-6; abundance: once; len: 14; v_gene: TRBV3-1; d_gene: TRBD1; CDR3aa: CASSRDRGDSPLHF; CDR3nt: TGTGCCAGCAGCCGGGACAGGGGAGATTCACCCCTCCACTTT
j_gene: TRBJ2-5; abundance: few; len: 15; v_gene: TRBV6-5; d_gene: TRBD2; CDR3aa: CASTSGLAGPETQYF; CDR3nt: TGTGCCAGCACTTCCGGACTAGCGGGCCCAGAGACCCAGTACTTC
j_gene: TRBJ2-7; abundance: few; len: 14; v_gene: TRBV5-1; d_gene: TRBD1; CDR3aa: CASSSGTGEREQYF; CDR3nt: TGCGCCAGCAGCTCCGGGACAGGGGAACGCGAGCAGTACTTC
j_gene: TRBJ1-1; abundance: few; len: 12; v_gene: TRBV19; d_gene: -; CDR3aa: CASGYRETEAFF; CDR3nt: TGTGCCAGTGGGTACAGGGAGACTGAAGCTTTCTTT
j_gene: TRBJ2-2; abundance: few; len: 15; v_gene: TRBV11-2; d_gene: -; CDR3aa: CASSLVGGVGGELFF; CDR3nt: TGTGCCAGCAGCTTAGTGGGCGGGGTTGGCGGGGAGCTGTTTTTT
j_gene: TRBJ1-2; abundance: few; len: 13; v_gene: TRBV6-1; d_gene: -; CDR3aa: CASSEDNWGGYTF; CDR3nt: TGTGCCAGCAGTGAAGATAACTGGGGAGGCTACACCTTC
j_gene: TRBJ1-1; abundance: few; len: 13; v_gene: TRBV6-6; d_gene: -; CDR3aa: CASRGDMNTEAFF; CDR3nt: TGTGCCAGCCGGGGGGACATGAACACTGAAGCTTTCTTT
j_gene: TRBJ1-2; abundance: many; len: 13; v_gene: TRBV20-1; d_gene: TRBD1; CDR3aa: CSATGTGAYGYTF; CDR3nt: TGCAGTGCTACGGGGACAGGGGCCTATGGCTACACCTTC
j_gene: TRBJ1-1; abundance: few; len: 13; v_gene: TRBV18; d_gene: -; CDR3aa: CASSPNRNTEAFF; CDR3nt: TGTGCCAGCTCACCGAACAGGAACACTGAAGCTTTCTTT
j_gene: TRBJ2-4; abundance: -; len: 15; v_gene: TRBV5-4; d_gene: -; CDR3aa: CASSDRSGTFDIQYF; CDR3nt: TGTGCCAGCAGCGATCGCTCCGGGACATTTGACATTCAGTACTTC
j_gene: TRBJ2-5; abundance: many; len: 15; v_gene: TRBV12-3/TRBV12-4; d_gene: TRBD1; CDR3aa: CASSSGQASQETQYF; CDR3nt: TGTGCCAGCAGTTCCGGACAGGCCTCCCAAGAGACCCAGTACTTC
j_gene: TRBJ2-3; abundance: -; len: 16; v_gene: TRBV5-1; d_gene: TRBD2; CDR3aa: CASSLDIAGAGDTQYF; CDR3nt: TGCGCCAGCAGCTTGGATATAGCGGGGGCCGGAGATACGCAGTATTTT
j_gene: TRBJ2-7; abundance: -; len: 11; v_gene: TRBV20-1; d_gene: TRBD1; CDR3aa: CSARNRGGQYF; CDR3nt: TGCAGTGCTAGAAACAGGGGCGGGCAGTACTTC
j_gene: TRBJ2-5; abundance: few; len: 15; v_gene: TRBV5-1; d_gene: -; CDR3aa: CASSLTRPSQETQYF; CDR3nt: TGCGCCAGCAGCTTGACCAGGCCCTCGCAAGAGACCCAGTACTTC
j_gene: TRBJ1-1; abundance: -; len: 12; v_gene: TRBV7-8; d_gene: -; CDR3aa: CASRSTEPEAFF; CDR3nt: TGTGCCAGCAGGTCCACAGAGCCTGAAGCTTTCTTT
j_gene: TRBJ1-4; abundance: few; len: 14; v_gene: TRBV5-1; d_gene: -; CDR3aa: CASSPRGVGEKLFF; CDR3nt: TGCGCCAGCAGCCCCAGGGGAGTGGGTGAAAAACTGTTTTTT
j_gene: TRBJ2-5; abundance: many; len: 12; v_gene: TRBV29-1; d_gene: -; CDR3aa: CSVERSQETQYF; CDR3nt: TGCAGCGTTGAACGTTCCCAAGAGACCCAGTACTTC
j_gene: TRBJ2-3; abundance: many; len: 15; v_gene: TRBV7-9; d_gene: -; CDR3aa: CASSLVSSGTDTQYF; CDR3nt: TGTGCCAGCAGCTTAGTATCCTCCGGCACAGATACGCAGTATTTT
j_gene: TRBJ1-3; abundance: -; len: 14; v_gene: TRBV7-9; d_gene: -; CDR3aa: CASSLRDTKNTIYF; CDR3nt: TGTGCCAGCAGCTTGCGGGATACCAAAAACACCATATATTTT
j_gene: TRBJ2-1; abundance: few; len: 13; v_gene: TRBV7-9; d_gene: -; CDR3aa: CASDRGSYNEQFF; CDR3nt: TGTGCCAGCGACAGAGGCTCCTACAATGAGCAGTTCTTC
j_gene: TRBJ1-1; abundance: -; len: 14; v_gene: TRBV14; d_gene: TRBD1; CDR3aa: CASSQLQGDTEAFF; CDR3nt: TGTGCCAGCAGCCAATTACAGGGGGATACTGAAGCTTTCTTT
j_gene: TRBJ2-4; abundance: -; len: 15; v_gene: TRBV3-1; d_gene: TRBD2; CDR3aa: CASSQDTPGRSIQYF; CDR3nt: TGTGCCAGCAGCCAAGATACTCCCGGGAGGTCCATTCAGTACTTC
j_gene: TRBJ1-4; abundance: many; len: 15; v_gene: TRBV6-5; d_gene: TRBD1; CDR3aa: CASSYGDRDNEKLFF; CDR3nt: TGTGCCAGCAGTTATGGAGACAGGGATAATGAAAAACTGTTTTTT
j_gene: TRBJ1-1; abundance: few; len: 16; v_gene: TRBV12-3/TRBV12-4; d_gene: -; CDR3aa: CASIDQAGFWNTEAFF; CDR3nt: TGTGCCAGCATCGATCAGGCAGGGTTTTGGAACACTGAAGCTTTCTTT
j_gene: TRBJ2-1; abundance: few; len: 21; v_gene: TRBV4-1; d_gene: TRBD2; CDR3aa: CASSQDVGQRGGPSGSNEQFF; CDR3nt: TGCGCCAGCAGCCAAGATGTCGGGCAGCGGGGGGGCCCTTCGGGGTCCAATGAGCAGTTCTTC
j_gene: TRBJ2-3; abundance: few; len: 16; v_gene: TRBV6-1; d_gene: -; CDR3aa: CASSPLRRGATDTQYF; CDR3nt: TGTGCCAGCAGTCCCCTTCGCCGGGGAGCCACAGATACGCAGTATTTT
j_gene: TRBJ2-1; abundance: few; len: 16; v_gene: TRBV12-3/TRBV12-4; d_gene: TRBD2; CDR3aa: CASSPTLRGAHNEQFF; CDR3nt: TGTGCCAGCAGTCCGACTTTGCGGGGGGCTCACAATGAGCAGTTCTTC
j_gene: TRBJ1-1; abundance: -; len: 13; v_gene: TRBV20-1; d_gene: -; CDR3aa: CSARSGANTEAFF; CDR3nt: TGCAGTGCTAGGTCAGGGGCGAACACTGAAGCTTTCTTT
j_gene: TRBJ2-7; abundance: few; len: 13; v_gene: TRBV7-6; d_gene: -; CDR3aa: CASSLEALYEQYF; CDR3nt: TGTGCCAGCAGCTTAGAAGCGCTCTACGAGCAGTACTTC
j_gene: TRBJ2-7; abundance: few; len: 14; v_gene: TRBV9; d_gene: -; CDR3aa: CASSATGGFYEQYF; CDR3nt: TGTGCCAGCAGCGCCACCGGGGGTTTTTACGAGCAGTACTTC
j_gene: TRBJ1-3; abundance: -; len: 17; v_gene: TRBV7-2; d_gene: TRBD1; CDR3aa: CASSSGPGRGKGNTIYF; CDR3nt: TGTGCCAGCAGCTCTGGACCTGGCAGGGGGAAGGGAAACACCATATATTTT
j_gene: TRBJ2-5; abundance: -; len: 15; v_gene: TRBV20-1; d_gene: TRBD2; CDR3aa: CSADTTSGGLETQYF; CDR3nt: TGCAGTGCTGACACGACTAGCGGGGGGTTGGAGACCCAGTACTTC
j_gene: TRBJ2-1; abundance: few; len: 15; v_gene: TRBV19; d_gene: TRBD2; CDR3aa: CASSISRTRANEQFF; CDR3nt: TGTGCCAGTAGTATATCTAGGACTAGGGCCAATGAGCAGTTCTTC
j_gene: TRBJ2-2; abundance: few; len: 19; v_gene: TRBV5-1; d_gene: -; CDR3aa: CASSYPPTRGEGRTGELFF; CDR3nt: TGCGCCAGCAGCTACCCACCTACGAGGGGAGAAGGAAGGACCGGGGAGCTGTTTTTT
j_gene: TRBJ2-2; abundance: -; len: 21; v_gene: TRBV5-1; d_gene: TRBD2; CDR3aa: CASNLAPAGVIGLARTGELFF; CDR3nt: TGCGCCAGCAACCTCGCGCCCGCAGGGGTTATCGGACTAGCGAGGACCGGGGAGCTGTTTTTT
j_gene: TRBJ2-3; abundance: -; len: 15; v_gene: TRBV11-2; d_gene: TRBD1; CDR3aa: CASSLWGQETDTQYF; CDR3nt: TGTGCCAGCAGCCTGTGGGGACAGGAGACAGATACGCAGTATTTT
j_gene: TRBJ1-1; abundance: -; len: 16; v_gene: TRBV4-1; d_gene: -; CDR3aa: CASSPWGLDMNTEAFF; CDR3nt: TGCGCCAGCAGCCCTTGGGGCCTAGACATGAACACTGAAGCTTTCTTT
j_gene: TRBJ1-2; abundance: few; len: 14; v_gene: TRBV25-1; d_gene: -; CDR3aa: CASSEEATNYGYTF; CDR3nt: TGTGCCAGCAGTGAAGAGGCAACTAACTATGGCTACACCTTC
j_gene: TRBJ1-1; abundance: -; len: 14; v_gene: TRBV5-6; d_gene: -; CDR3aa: CASSLLPENTEAFF; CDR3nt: TGTGCCAGCAGCTTATTACCGGAGAACACTGAAGCTTTCTTT